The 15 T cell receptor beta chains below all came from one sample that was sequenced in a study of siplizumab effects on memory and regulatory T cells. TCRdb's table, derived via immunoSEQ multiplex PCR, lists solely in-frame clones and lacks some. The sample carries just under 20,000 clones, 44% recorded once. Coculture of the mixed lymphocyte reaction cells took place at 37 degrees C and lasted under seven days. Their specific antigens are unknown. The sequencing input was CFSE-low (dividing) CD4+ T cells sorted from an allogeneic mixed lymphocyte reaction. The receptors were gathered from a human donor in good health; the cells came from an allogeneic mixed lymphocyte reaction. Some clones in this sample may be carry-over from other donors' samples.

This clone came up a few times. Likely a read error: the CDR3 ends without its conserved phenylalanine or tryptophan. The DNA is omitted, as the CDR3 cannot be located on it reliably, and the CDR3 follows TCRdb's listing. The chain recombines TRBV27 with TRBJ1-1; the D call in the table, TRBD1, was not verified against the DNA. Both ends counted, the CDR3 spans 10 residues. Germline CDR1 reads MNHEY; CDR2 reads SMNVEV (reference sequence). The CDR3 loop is CASRGAAGTR.

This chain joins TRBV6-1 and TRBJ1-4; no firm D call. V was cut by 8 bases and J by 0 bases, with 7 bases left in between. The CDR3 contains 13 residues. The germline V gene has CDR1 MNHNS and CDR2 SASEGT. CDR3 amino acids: CASCGATNEKLFF. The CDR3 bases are TGTGCCAGCTGCGGAGCAACTAATGAAAAACTGTTTTTT.

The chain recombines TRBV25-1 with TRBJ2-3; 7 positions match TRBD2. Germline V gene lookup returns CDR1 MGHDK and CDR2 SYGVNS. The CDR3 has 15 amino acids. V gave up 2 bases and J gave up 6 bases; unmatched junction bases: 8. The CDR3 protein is CASSEGGGRWDTQYF. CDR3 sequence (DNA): TGTGCCAGCAGTGAAGGGGGGGGTCGATGGGATACGCAGTATTTT.

CDR3 residues: CARSKTSGITGELFF. The CDR3, as DNA: TGTGCCAGAAGCAAGACTAGCGGGATTACCGGGGAGCTGTTTTTT. The chain is built from TRBV5-3 and TRBJ2-2; 11 bases map to TRBD2. TRBV5-3 is sorted into the ORF group, with uncertain function. This CDR3 has 15 residues. J was trimmed by 5 bases and V by 4 bases; bases with no gene match: 4.

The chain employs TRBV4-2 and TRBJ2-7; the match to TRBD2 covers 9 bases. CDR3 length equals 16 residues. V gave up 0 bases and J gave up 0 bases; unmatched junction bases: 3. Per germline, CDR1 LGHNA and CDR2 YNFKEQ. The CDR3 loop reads CASSQEASGASYEQYF. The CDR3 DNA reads TGTGCCAGCAGCCAAGAGGCTAGCGGGGCCTCCTACGAGCAGTACTTC.

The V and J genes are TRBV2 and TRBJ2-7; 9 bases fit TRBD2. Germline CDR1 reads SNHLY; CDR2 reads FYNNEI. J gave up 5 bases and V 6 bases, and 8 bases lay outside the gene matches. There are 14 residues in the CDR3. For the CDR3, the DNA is TGTGCCAGCAGGACCTTAGCGGGAGATAACGAGCAGTACTTC. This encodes CASRTLAGDNEQYF.

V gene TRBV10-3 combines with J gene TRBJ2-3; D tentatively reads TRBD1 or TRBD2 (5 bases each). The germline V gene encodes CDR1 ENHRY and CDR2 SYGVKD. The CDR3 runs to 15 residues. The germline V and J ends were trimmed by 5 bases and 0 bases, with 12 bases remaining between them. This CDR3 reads CAISTGRGSTDTQYF. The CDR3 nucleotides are TGTGCCATCAGTACAGGACGGGGTAGCACAGATACGCAGTATTTT.

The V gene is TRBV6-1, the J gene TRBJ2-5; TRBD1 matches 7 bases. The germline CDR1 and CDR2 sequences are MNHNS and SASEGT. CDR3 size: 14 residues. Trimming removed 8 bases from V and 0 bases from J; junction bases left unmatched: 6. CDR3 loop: CASQTGTHQETQYF. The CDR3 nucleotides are TGTGCCAGCCAGACAGGGACCCACCAAGAGACCCAGTACTTC.

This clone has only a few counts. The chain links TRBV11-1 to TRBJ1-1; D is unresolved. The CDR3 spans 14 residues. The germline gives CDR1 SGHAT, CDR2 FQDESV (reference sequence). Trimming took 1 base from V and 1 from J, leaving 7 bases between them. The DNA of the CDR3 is TGTGCCAGCAGCTTAGGGCTTTGGAACACTGAAGCTTTCTTT. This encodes CASSLGLWNTEAFF.

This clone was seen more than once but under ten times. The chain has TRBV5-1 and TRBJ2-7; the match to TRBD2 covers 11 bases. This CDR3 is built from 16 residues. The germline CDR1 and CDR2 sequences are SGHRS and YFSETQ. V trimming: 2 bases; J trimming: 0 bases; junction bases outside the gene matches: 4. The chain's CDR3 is CASSFGTSGRSYEQYF. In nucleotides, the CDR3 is TGCGCCAGCAGCTTCGGGACTAGCGGACGCTCCTACGAGCAGTACTTC.

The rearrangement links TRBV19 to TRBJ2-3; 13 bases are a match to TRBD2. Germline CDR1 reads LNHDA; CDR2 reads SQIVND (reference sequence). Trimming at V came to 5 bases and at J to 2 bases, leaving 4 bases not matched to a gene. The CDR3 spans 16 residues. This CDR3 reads CASSRLAGGYTDTQYF. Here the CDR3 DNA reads TGTGCCAGTAGTCGACTAGCGGGGGGATACACAGATACGCAGTATTTT.

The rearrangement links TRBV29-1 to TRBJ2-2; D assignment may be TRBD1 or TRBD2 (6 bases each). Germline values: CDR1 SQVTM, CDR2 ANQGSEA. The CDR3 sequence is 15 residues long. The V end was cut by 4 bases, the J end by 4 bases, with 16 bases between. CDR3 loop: CSVGGAGGGTGELFF. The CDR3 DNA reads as TGCAGCGTTGGGGGGGCCGGAGGGGGCACCGGGGAGCTGTTTTTT.

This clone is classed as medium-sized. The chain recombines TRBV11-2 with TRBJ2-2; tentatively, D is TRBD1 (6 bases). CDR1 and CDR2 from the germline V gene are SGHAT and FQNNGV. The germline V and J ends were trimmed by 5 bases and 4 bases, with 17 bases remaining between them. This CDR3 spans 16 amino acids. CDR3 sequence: CASSRDTLSITGELFF. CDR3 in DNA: TGTGCCAGCAGCAGGGACACCCTTTCTATCACCGGGGAGCTGTTTTTT.

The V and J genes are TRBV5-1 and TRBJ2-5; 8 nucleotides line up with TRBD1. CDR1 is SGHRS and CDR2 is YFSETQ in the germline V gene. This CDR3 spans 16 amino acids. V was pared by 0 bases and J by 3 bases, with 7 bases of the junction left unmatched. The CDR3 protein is CASSLVLGTGEETQYF. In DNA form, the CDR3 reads TGCGCCAGCAGCTTGGTTCTCGGGACAGGCGAAGAGACCCAGTACTTC.

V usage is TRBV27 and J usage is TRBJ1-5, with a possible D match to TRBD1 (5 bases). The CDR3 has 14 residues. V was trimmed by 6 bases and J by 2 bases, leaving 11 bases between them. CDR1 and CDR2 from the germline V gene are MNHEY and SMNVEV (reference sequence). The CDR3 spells CASRVIGGNQPQHF. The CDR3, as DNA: TGTGCCAGCAGAGTTATAGGGGGCAATCAGCCCCAGCATTTT.